A selection of T cell receptor beta chains follows, all from one sample in a study of cytomegalovirus exposure and HLA in healthy donors. Profiled with immunoSEQ multiplex PCR; TCRdb holds only in-frame clones, not every one. The table records hundreds of thousands of clones, roughly 87% of them present only once. Sequencing input: PBMCs. The origin of the receptors is a man between 18 and 29 years old in good health and CMV-seropositive. Each CDR3 is given without its conserved first and last residue.

j_call v_call cdr3_aa
TRBJ2-1 TRBV27 ASSPILAGVGNEQF
TRBJ2-3 TRBV28 ASRTGTDTQY
TRBJ2-1 TRBV5-5 ASRPATSGRPKHNEQF
TRBJ1-2 TRBV9 ASSDPGQNYGYT
TRBJ2-7 TRBV7-9 ASGRGGSRYEQY
TRBJ2-1 TRBV19 ASSIEAGDYNEQF
TRBJ2-2 TRBV27 ASLRTSGRYGELF
TRBJ1-2 TRBV5-4 ASSWGETENYGYT
TRBJ2-3 TRBV27 ASSLAASTDTQY
TRBJ1-4 TRBV5-6 ASSLAGQAKLF
TRBJ1-3 TRBV27 ASSLAGAGNTIY
TRBJ2-3 TRBV7-2 ASSRAGGIDTQY
TRBJ1-2 TRBV29-1 SVEKGGTTRNT
TRBJ1-2 TRBV9 ASSVEGPLGYGYT
TRBJ1-5 TRBV2 ASSRELNQPQH
TRBJ2-7 TRBV6-5 ASSSGARTYEQY
TRBJ1-4 TRBV5-1 ASSLRPQGPTSTNEKLF
TRBJ1-2 TRBV29-1 SDSGTGGNYGYT